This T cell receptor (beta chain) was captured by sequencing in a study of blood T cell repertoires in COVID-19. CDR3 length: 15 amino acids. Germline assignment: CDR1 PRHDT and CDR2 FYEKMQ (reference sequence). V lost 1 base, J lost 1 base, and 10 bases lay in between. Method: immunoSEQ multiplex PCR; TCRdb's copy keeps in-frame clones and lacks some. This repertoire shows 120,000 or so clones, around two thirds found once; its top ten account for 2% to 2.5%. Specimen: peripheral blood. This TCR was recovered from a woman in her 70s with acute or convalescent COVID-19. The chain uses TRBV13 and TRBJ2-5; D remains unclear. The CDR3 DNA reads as TGTGCCAGCAGCTTAGCTCAGGCTATCCAAGAGACCCAGTACTTC. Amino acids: CASSLAQAIQETQYF.